One and the same sample provided the 30 T cell receptor beta chains below, sequenced in a study of T-cell reconstitution after alpha-beta-depleted transplantation in children. Library preparation (for TCRbeta) was performed with unique molecular identifiers. In TCRdb, the PCR reads were re-called with MiXCR into one record per CDR3 protein. The sample contains nearly 400,000 distinct CDR3 sequences, about 20% of which appear only once. The source material was PBMCs from the stem cell graft donor, sampled from the stem cell graft. The receptors shown here come from a human donor who donated a stem cell graft to a child with acute myeloid leukemia.

This sequence joins TRBV5-1 and TRBJ2-1; 7 bases agree with TRBD2. After removal of 1 base from V and 5 bases from J, the junction contained 12 bases not matched to a gene. Germline assignment: CDR1 SGHRS and CDR2 YFSETQ. CDR3 length equals 17 residues. The CDR3 sequence is CASSLRVRGGGNNEQFF. DNA for the CDR3: TGCGCCAGCAGCTTGCGGGTCCGGGGCGGGGGAAACAATGAGCAGTTCTTC.

This clonotype was observed a handful of times. The rearrangement uses TRBV6-4 and TRBJ2-3; D may match TRBD1 or TRBD2 (5 bases each). The CDR3 length is 14 residues. CDR1 MRHNA and CDR2 SNTAGT come from the germline V gene. V gave up 4 bases and J gave up 8 bases, with 16 bases separating them. The CDR3 DNA sequence: TGTGCCAGCAGTGTAGGAGCACAGGCGGGTACGCAGTATTTT. It codes for CASSVGAQAGTQYF.

The V and J genes are TRBV6-5 and TRBJ2-6; D uncertain. The ends were cut back, 2 bases at V and 2 bases at J, with 7 bases in the middle. CDR1 and CDR2 (germline): MNHEY, SVGAGI. The CDR3 is 15 residues long. In DNA, the CDR3 is TGTGCCAGCAGTTACAGCCGGGCTGGGGCCAACGTCCTGACTTTC. This gives the protein CASSYSRAGANVLTF.

This chain connects TRBV20-1 to TRBJ2-7; a weak D match, TRBD1 (6 bases). The germline V and J ends were trimmed by 3 bases and 4 bases, with 19 bases remaining between them. Germline CDR1 and CDR2: DFQATT and SNEGSKA (reference sequence). The CDR3 extends over 15 amino acids. The CDR3 region has the DNA TGCAGTGCTAGGAATCCACAGGGTTCTGTGTACGAGCAGTACTTC. Translating it yields CSARNPQGSVYEQYF.

This clonotype was seen many times. V gene TRBV5-5 combines with J gene TRBJ2-5, with no clear D. V lost 4 bases and J 5 bases, leaving 15 bases between the germline ends. Germline CDR1 SGHKS, CDR2 YYEKEE (reference sequence). This CDR3 is built from 14 residues. The CDR3 sequence: CASSPSVVGETQYF. The CDR3 region has the DNA TGTGCCAGCAGCCCCTCCGTCGTGGGGGAGACCCAGTACTTC.

This clonotype was observed a handful of times. The rearrangement uses TRBV2 and TRBJ1-2; unclear D gene. The CDR3 consists of 9 residues. In germline, CDR1 is SNHLY, CDR2 FYNNEI. Trimming removed 6 bases from V and 8 bases from J, with 4 bases in between. DNA for the CDR3: TGTGCCAGCAGACAAGGCTACACCTTC. Protein: CASRQGYTF.

This chain links TRBV29-1 with TRBJ2-7; TRBD1 matches at 9 bases. The CDR3 has 14 amino acids. V lost 6 bases and J lost 6; bases outside the gene matches: 12. Germline values: CDR1 SQVTM, CDR2 ANQGSEA. The DNA for the CDR3 is TGCAGCGTCGGACCGGGACAGGGAATAGGCGAGCAGTACTTC. It yields the protein CSVGPGQGIGEQYF.

V is TRBV9 and J is TRBJ2-2, with D possibly matching TRBD2 (5 bases). Trimming pared 0 bases from V and 1 base from J, leaving 13 bases between. Germline V gene lookup returns CDR1 SGDLS and CDR2 YYNGEE. This CDR3 contains 17 residues. The CDR3 coding sequence is TGTGCCAGCAGCGTAGGGCGTCGGGCGGGGAACACCGGGGAGCTGTTTTTT. Amino acids: CASSVGRRAGNTGELFF.

The V gene is TRBV2, the J gene TRBJ2-1, with D perhaps TRBD1 (5 bases). V was clipped by 7 bases and J by 12 bases, with 25 bases between them. CDR3 length: 15 residues. Germline lookup yields CDR1 SNHLY and CDR2 FYNNEI. CDR3 in amino acids: CASISVTGHRSPQFF. CDR3 coding DNA: TGTGCCAGCATTTCCGTCACAGGTCACCGGTCCCCGCAGTTCTTC.

This clonotype was seen a handful of times. The rearrangement uses TRBV25-1 and TRBJ2-2; D is possibly TRBD1 (5 bases). The V and J ends lost 1 base and 0 bases respectively, with 9 bases between them. CDR1 is MGHDK and CDR2 is SYGVNS in the germline V gene. The CDR3 runs to 16 residues. CDR3 in DNA: TGTGCCAGCAGTGAATGGGGCAGGACGAACACCGGGGAGCTGTTTTTT. It codes for CASSEWGRTNTGELFF.

The chain has TRBV3-1 and TRBJ2-4, with D perhaps TRBD1 (6 bases). The germline CDR1 and CDR2 sequences are LGHDT and YNNKEL (reference sequence). The CDR3 is made up of 13 amino acids. V lost 4 bases, J lost 5 bases, and 9 bases lay in between. CDR3 in amino acids: CASSPRQENIQYF. In DNA form, the CDR3 reads TGTGCCAGCAGCCCCAGACAGGAAAACATTCAGTACTTC.

The chain uses TRBV20-1 and TRBJ2-5, with D maybe TRBD1 (6 bases). Germline assignment: CDR1 DFQATT and CDR2 SNEGSKA (reference sequence). The CDR3 covers 15 residues. Trimming shortened V by 0 bases and J by 1 base, and 12 bases separated the two germline ends. Here the CDR3 DNA reads TGCAGTGCTAGAGATGGGCAGGGGCCCCAAGAGACCCAGTACTTC. Its translation: CSARDGQGPQETQYF.

The chain has TRBV10-2 and TRBJ2-1; 7 bases align to TRBD2. CDR3 length: 14 amino acids. J lost 9 bases, V lost 9 bases, and 14 bases had no gene match. Per the germline V gene, CDR1 is WSHSY and CDR2 is SAAADI. The CDR3 coding sequence is TGCGCCAGTAACGTTGTGGCGGGAGACGTTGAGCAGTTCTTC. This codes for CASNVVAGDVEQFF.

The V call is TRBV7-2, the J call TRBJ2-7; D uncertain. Looked up from germline, CDR1 is SGHTA and CDR2 is FQGNSA. This CDR3 is built from 15 residues. Trimming removed 6 bases from V and 0 bases from J, with 15 bases in between. The CDR3 is CASSPTWPSSYEQYF. CDR3 nucleotides: TGTGCCAGCAGTCCTACGTGGCCTAGCTCCTACGAGCAGTACTTC.

The chain links TRBV24-1 to TRBJ2-5; tentative D call: TRBD2 (6 bases). The CDR3 loop spans 13 amino acids. CDR1 KGHDR and CDR2 SFDVKD come from the germline V gene. The V gene lost 5 bases and the J gene lost 0 bases, with 6 bases spanning the gap. The CDR3 sequence is CATSVADQETQYF. The DNA for the CDR3 is TGTGCCACCAGTGTAGCGGACCAAGAGACCCAGTACTTC.

The rearrangement joins TRBV10-3 to TRBJ2-1, with TRBD1 matching 7 bases. J lost 3 bases, V lost 7 bases, and 3 bases had no gene match. CDR1 is ENHRY and CDR2 is SYGVKD in the germline V gene. The CDR3 spans 13 residues. The CDR3 sequence is CAITGGNYNEQFF. The CDR3 bases are TGTGCCATCACAGGGGGAAACTACAATGAGCAGTTCTTC.

This clonotype was picked up a small number of times. The V call is TRBV3-1, the J call TRBJ2-1; D not certain. The germline gives CDR1 LGHDT, CDR2 YNNKEL (reference sequence). The ends were cut back, 1 base at V and 2 bases at J, with 9 bases in the middle. This CDR3 contains 15 residues. The CDR3 DNA reads as TGTGCCAGCAGCCAAGCGCGGAGACCCTACAATGAGCAGTTCTTC. It specifies CASSQARRPYNEQFF.

This clonotype was detected a few times. The J gene is TRBJ2-1, the V gene TRBV27; 10 positions match TRBD2. The CDR3 length is 17 residues. V was pared by 3 bases and J by 7 bases, with 12 bases of the junction left unmatched. Germline V gene lookup returns CDR1 MNHEY and CDR2 SMNVEV (reference sequence). The CDR3 DNA is TGTGCCAGCAGTTTGTCGCCCCTAGCGGGAGTCTTGAATGAGCAGTTCTTC. Protein sequence: CASSLSPLAGVLNEQFF.

In the case of this clonotype: One junction end does not reproduce the germline sequence, and a read error may be involved. The V and J genes are TRBV15 and TRBJ1-5, with TRBD1 identical over 7 bases. Looked up from germline, CDR1 is LNHNV and CDR2 is YYDKDF (reference sequence). The CDR3 length is 15 residues. In DNA form, the CDR3 reads TGTGCCACCAACAGAGAGGGACAGTTCAATCAGCCCCAGCATTTT. This sequence encodes CATNREGQFNQPQHF.

A few counts support this clonotype. The V gene is TRBV20-1, the J gene TRBJ2-5; D call uncertain. This CDR3 contains 13 residues. Trimming cost V 6 bases and J 4 bases, with 15 bases left between them. CDR1 DFQATT and CDR2 SNEGSKA come from the germline V gene (reference sequence). The DNA for the CDR3 is TGCAGTGCCCCCGGGCCCATGAGAGAGACCCAGTACTTC. Protein product: CSAPGPMRETQYF.

This rearrangement joins TRBV4-1 to TRBJ2-7; 7 bases are a match to TRBD2. This CDR3 has 15 amino acids. CDR1 and CDR2 (germline): MGHRA, YSYEKL. The J segment lost 6 bases and the V segment lost 0 bases, leaving 8 bases of the junction unmatched. The CDR3 DNA reads TGCGCCAGCAGCCAAGATGGCGGGAGTAGCGTCGAGCAGTACTTC. Translating gives CASSQDGGSSVEQYF.

The chain links TRBV4-3 to TRBJ2-1; possible D gene TRBD2, 6 bases. Germline loops: CDR1 LGHNA, CDR2 YSLEER. The CDR3 runs 15 residues. V dropped 4 bases and J dropped 5 bases, with 15 bases sitting between them. This CDR3 is CASSLSRLGDNEQFF. DNA for the CDR3: TGCGCCAGCAGCCTATCGCGACTAGGGGACAATGAGCAGTTCTTC.

The J gene is TRBJ2-2, the V gene TRBV5-1; 8 bases are a match to TRBD1. CDR3 size: 15 residues. Germline V gene data show CDR1 as SGHRS and CDR2 as YFSETQ. V dropped 0 bases and J dropped 3; count of bases not matched to a gene: 1. The CDR3 bases are TGCGCCAGCAGCTTGGTGGACAGGGACACCGGGGAGCTGTTTTTT. Protein product: CASSLVDRDTGELFF.

The chain employs TRBV7-3 and TRBJ2-3; possibly TRBD1 for D (5 bases). Germline V gives CDR1 SGHTA, CDR2 FQGTGA. The CDR3 is made up of 14 amino acids. Trimming took 1 base from V and 1 from J, leaving 6 bases between them. CDR3 residues: CASSLMTGTDTQYF. The CDR3 DNA sequence: TGTGCCAGCAGCTTAATGACAGGCACAGATACGCAGTATTTT.

This clonotype was observed a handful of times. This sequence joins TRBV5-1 and TRBJ2-1; the match to TRBD2 covers 8 bases. This CDR3 contains 14 residues. Germline CDR1 reads SGHRS; CDR2 reads YFSETQ. Trimming at V came to 4 bases and at J to 7 bases, leaving 7 bases not matched to a gene. CDR3 sequence reads: CASSPRPGGNEQFF. As DNA, the CDR3 is TGCGCCAGCAGCCCTCGACCGGGAGGGAATGAGCAGTTCTTC.

This clonotype has more than one count but fewer than ten. J is TRBJ2-2 and V is TRBV12-3 or TRBV12-4; 8 positions match TRBD1. V shed 5 bases and J 4 bases; nucleotides not matched to a gene: 3. The CDR3 runs to 14 residues. CDR3 DNA: TGTGCCAGCAGTCCACAGGGGGGCACCGGGGAGCTGTTTTTT. It is translated as CASSPQGGTGELFF.

J is TRBJ1-1 and V is TRBV12-3 or TRBV12-4; possible D gene TRBD1, 5 bases. The CDR3 totals 12 residues. Trimming took 4 bases from V and 8 from J, leaving 11 bases between them. The CDR3 coding sequence is TGTGCCAGCAGTTCCGGGACGCTAGAAGCTTTCTTT. It codes for CASSSGTLEAFF.

The chain couples TRBV4-1 to TRBJ2-1; unclear D gene. The V gene's germline CDR1 is MGHRA and CDR2 YSYEKL. The V end was cut by 0 bases, the J end by 9 bases, with 6 bases between. The CDR3 consists of 12 residues. Written as DNA, the CDR3 is TGCGCCAGCAGCCAAGAACGACCTGAGCAGTTCTTC. Translated, it gives CASSQERPEQFF.

This clonotype turned up a few times. This chain connects TRBV29-1 to TRBJ1-4; a weak D match, TRBD1 (6 bases). Germline loops: CDR1 SQVTM, CDR2 ANQGSEA. The V end was cut by 5 bases, the J end by 7 bases, with 17 bases between. This CDR3 is 14 amino acids long. CDR3 DNA sequence: TGCAGCGTTCCACCCCCACAGGGCGGTGAAAAACTGTTTTTT. It specifies CSVPPPQGGEKLFF.

The V and J genes are TRBV15 and TRBJ1-5, with D hard to call. The CDR3 extends over 16 amino acids. Trimming took off 3 bases at V and 2 bases at J, with 14 bases between the two ends. Germline values: CDR1 LNHNV, CDR2 YYDKDF (reference sequence). The CDR3 sequence is CATSSGRYGGNQPQHF. The CDR3, as DNA: TGTGCCACCAGCAGTGGACGCTATGGGGGCAATCAGCCCCAGCATTTT.